A selection of T cell receptor beta chains follows, all from one sample in a study of T cell changes during pregnancy in multiple sclerosis. The table came from immunoSEQ multiplex PCR; TCRdb's copy has only in-frame clones and leaves some out. The sample carries tens of thousands of clones, 80% to 95% recorded once. The input for sequencing was peripheral blood, taken after pregnancy. These receptors all stem from a female donor with multiple sclerosis, enrolled in a pregnancy study. CDR3s include the opening cysteine and the closing phenylalanine or tryptophan. A D gene is named only where the DNA matches it firmly. Clone size, where shown, is once, few, many, or a class for clones that have expanded.

CDR3 DNA	CDR3 protein	clone size	V gene	D gene	J gene
TGTGCCAGTAGCCCCTGGGGCGAGGCCAAAAACATTCAGTACTTC	CASSPWGEAKNIQYF	NA	TRBV19	NA	TRBJ2-4
TGTGCCAGCAGCCAACCGGGCGGGGGGGTTGGCGGCAATCAGCCCCAGCATTTT	CASSQPGGGVGGNQPQHF	NA	TRBV4-2	NA	TRBJ1-5
TGTGCTAGTGGTTTACGAGGGAATAAGGATGAGCAGTTCTTC	CASGLRGNKDEQFF	NA	TRBV12-5	NA	TRBJ2-1
TGTGCCAGCAGCCCGACAGGGGATGGCACAGATACGCAGTATTTT	CASSPTGDGTDTQYF	once	TRBV5-4	TRBD1	TRBJ2-3
TGTGCCTGGGGTGGGGTACAGGGGGCAAATACCGTAGCTAACTATGGCTACACCTTC	CAWGGVQGANTVANYGYTF	NA	TRBV30	TRBD1	TRBJ1-2
TGTGCCAGCTCACCCCTGAAGGGGTCAAACACTGAAGCTTTCTTT	CASSPLKGSNTEAFF	NA	TRBV18	NA	TRBJ1-1
TGTGCCAGCAGCAAGTCCGGACTTAACACTGAAGCTTTCTTT	CASSKSGLNTEAFF	NA	TRBV7-3	NA	TRBJ1-1
TGTGCCAGCAGTGAAGCCGTCCCCGGACAGGGAAAGGAAAAACTGTTTTTT	CASSEAVPGQGKEKLFF	NA	TRBV6-1	TRBD1	TRBJ1-4
TGCAGCGTTGTAGTCGTTAACTATGGCTACACCTTC	CSVVVVNYGYTF	NA	TRBV29-1	NA	TRBJ1-2
TGTGCCAGCAGTGATGGGGACAGGGGAGATTACGAGCAGTACTTC	CASSDGDRGDYEQYF	NA	TRBV6-1	TRBD1	TRBJ2-7
TGTGCCAGCAGTCCGACAGCGCTACACTATGGCTACACCTTC	CASSPTALHYGYTF	NA	TRBV27	NA	TRBJ1-2
TGTGCCAGCAGCCAGGGCGGGGGACAAAGCTATGGCTACACCTTC	CASSQGGGQSYGYTF	NA	TRBV14	NA	TRBJ1-2
TGTGCCAGCAGCCTACAAGAGACCCAGTACTTC	CASSLQETQYF	NA	TRBV5-4	NA	TRBJ2-5
TGTGCCAGTAGTAAGAGGTTCATCAGCAATCAGCCCCAGCATTTT	CASSKRFISNQPQHF	NA	TRBV19	NA	TRBJ1-5
TGTGCCAGCAGTGAAGGAGGGTACACCGGGGAGCTGTTTTTT	CASSEGGYTGELFF	NA	TRBV2	NA	TRBJ2-2
TGTGCCAGTGACAGGCAACCGAAAGCTTTCTTT	CASDRQPKAFF	once	TRBV30	NA	TRBJ1-1
TGTGCCAGCAGCCCCGGGACTAGCGGATACAATGAGCAGTTCTTC	CASSPGTSGYNEQFF	NA	TRBV11-1	TRBD2	TRBJ2-1
TGTGCCAGCAGTAGAGGGAGCACCGGGGAGCTGTTTTTT	CASSRGSTGELFF	NA	TRBV11-3	NA	TRBJ2-2
TGCAGCGTTGGTAGTCTTGGAGGCTATGGCTACACCTTC	CSVGSLGGYGYTF	NA	TRBV29-1	NA	TRBJ1-2
TGTGCCAGCAGCTTAGTCGGCGGGTCCCCCGGGGAGCTGTTTTTT	CASSLVGGSPGELFF	once	TRBV7-2	NA	TRBJ2-2
TGTGCCAGCAGCCCGGGGGAGGGAAGCTCCTACAATGAGCAGTTCTTC	CASSPGEGSSYNEQFF	NA	TRBV7-9	TRBD2	TRBJ2-1
TGTGCCTGGACCAGGGACAGGAGGTCCGGCGAGCAGTACTTC	CAWTRDRRSGEQYF	NA	TRBV30	TRBD1	TRBJ2-7
TGTGCCAGCTCACCCTCGACAGGGCAGGTCTCTGGGGCCAACGTCCTGACTTTC	CASSPSTGQVSGANVLTF	NA	TRBV18	TRBD1	TRBJ2-6
TGTGCCAGCAGCGGAGGGCCTGGCACCGGGGAGCTGTTTTTT	CASSGGPGTGELFF	NA	TRBV11-2	NA	TRBJ2-2
TGCGCCAGCAGCTTGTATGGCACAGATACGCAGTATTTT	CASSLYGTDTQYF	NA	TRBV5-1	NA	TRBJ2-3
TGTGCCAGCAGCTTAGACACCCTGAACACTGAAGCTTTCTTT	CASSLDTLNTEAFF	NA	TRBV7-9	NA	TRBJ1-1
TGTGCCAGCAGCTGGGGGAGGGCGTACGAGCAGTACTTC	CASSWGRAYEQYF	NA	TRBV7-8	TRBD2	TRBJ2-7
TGTGCCAGCAGCTCGGGACAGAATAGCAATCAGCCCCAGCATTTT	CASSSGQNSNQPQHF	once	TRBV6-1	TRBD1	TRBJ1-5
TGTGCCAGCAGTCTACGGGACAGGCCTAATGAAAAACTGTTTTTT	CASSLRDRPNEKLFF	NA	TRBV6-5	TRBD1	TRBJ1-4
TGTGCCAGCAGCTCCGCGCCCGATCAGCCCCAGCATTTT	CASSSAPDQPQHF	NA	TRBV7-3	NA	TRBJ1-5
TGCGCCAGCAGTCGCGAAATAGGAGACTGTCAGCCCCAGCATTTT	CASSREIGDCQPQHF	NA	TRBV23-1	NA	TRBJ1-5
TGTGCCAGCAGTTACGGGAGAACCTACAATGAGCAGTTCTTC	CASSYGRTYNEQFF	NA	TRBV6-5	NA	TRBJ2-1
TGTGCCAGCTCACCGACGGACAGGGGATACGAGCAGTACTTC	CASSPTDRGYEQYF	NA	TRBV18	TRBD1	TRBJ2-7
TGTGCCAGCAGCGTAGCTAGCGGGGGAGAGACCCAGTACTTC	CASSVASGGETQYF	NA	TRBV9	TRBD2	TRBJ2-5
TGTGCCAGCAGCCAACTGGGACAGGTTCGGGGCTACACCTTC	CASSQLGQVRGYTF	NA	TRBV4-2	TRBD1	TRBJ1-2
TGCGCCAGCAGCTTATTCCAGTCTAGGAGGGAGACCCAGTACTTC	CASSLFQSRRETQYF	NA	TRBV5-1	NA	TRBJ2-5
TGTGCCAGCAGACCCATGACAGTGGACACCGGGGAGCTGTTTTTT	CASRPMTVDTGELFF	NA	TRBV6-5	NA	TRBJ2-2
TGTGCCAGCAGCGGGGGAGAAAACTATGGCTACACCTTC	CASSGGENYGYTF	NA	TRBV6-1	NA	TRBJ1-2
TGTGCCTGGAGTGCAGGGGCGCTGTATGGCTACACCTTC	CAWSAGALYGYTF	once	TRBV30	NA	TRBJ1-2
TGCGCCAGCAGCTCGGGTACATTGCGAGAGACCCAGTACTTC	CASSSGTLRETQYF	NA	TRBV5-1	NA	TRBJ2-5
TGTGCCATCAGTGAGTCGGAGCTAGCGGGAGATTCGGATGAGCAGTTCTTC	CAISESELAGDSDEQFF	NA	TRBV10-3	TRBD2	TRBJ2-1
TGTGCCTGGAGAAGACCCGGGACTAGCGGGCTCGGTGAGCAGTTCTTC	CAWRRPGTSGLGEQFF	NA	TRBV30	TRBD2	TRBJ2-1
TGTGCCAGCTCAGGGGGACAGAACACTGAAGCTTTCTTT	CASSGGQNTEAFF	few	TRBV18	NA	TRBJ1-1
TGTGCCAGCAGCCCTCTCCCCATAGCGGGGGGGTCCTACAATGAGCAGTTCTTC	CASSPLPIAGGSYNEQFF	NA	TRBV7-6	TRBD2	TRBJ2-1
TGTGCCAGCAGTGAGGCCGACTACAGGGGCCCTAATGAAAAACTGTTTTTT	CASSEADYRGPNEKLFF	NA	TRBV25-1	TRBD1	TRBJ1-4
TGTGCCAGCAGCGGTACAGGGGCGGGAGAGACCCAGTACTTC	CASSGTGAGETQYF	NA	TRBV9	TRBD1	TRBJ2-5
TGCAGCGTTGCCGGGGACAGGGGATACGAGCAGTACTTC	CSVAGDRGYEQYF	NA	TRBV29-1	TRBD1	TRBJ2-7
TGTGCCTGGAGTACAGGTTACGAGCAGTACTTC	CAWSTGYEQYF	NA	TRBV30	NA	TRBJ2-7
TGTGCCAGCAGCCGAGGGGGGGCTGAAGCTTTCTTT	CASSRGGAEAFF	NA	TRBV7-9	NA	TRBJ1-1
TGTGCCAGCAGTGAAGCGCGGGGGCGAGGGGTAGGCTATTTATACGAGCAGTACTTC	CASSEARGRGVGYLYEQYF	NA	TRBV6-1	NA	TRBJ2-7
TGTGCCAGCAGTGACAACGGAGAGACCCAGTACTTC	CASSDNGETQYF	NA	TRBV6-4	NA	TRBJ2-5
TGCGCCAGCAGCTTCTCATGGATCCGGCGGGAGGCGACAGATACGCAGTATTTT	CASSFSWIRREATDTQYF	NA	TRBV5-1	TRBD2	TRBJ2-3